The 7 T cell receptor beta chains in this list originate from one sample, sequenced in a study of regulatory T cells in long-lasting Graves disease. Time point denoted: newly diagnosed GD, antithyroid drugs for less than 3 months. RNA from PBMCs was the source of the TCR library. With iRepertoire HTBI primers and Arm-PCR of CDR3 regions, TCR beta libraries were built. One entry per CDR3 protein results from TCRdb running MiXCR on the multiplex PCR reads. The data show about 500,000 distinct CDR3 sequences, with approximately 12% seen just once and about 8.9% held by the top ten. Another study also made use of these data, one on T cells in Graves' hyperthyroidism and ophthalmopathy.

The starting material was peripheral blood mononuclear cells (PBMCs), obtained at new diagnosis, from a patient treated with antithyroid drugs. These receptors were taken from a woman in her thirties with Graves disease.

The sample holds a few counts of this clonotype. V usage is TRBV29-1 and J usage is TRBJ1-3, with 8 bases that match TRBD1. With V trimmed by 6 bases and J by 4 bases, 8 bases remained unmatched. Germline CDR1 reads SQVTM; CDR2 reads ANQGSEA. The CDR3 spans 14 residues. The CDR3 sequence: CSVRWQGAGNTIYF. In nucleotides, the CDR3 is TGCAGCGTCCGGTGGCAGGGGGCGGGAAACACCATATATTTT.

This clonotype has a handful of counts. V usage is TRBV29-1 and J usage is TRBJ2-3; 10 nucleotides line up with TRBD2. Losses at the gene ends were 4 bases for V and 4 bases for J; bases not matched to a gene: 14. CDR3 length equals 17 residues. In germline, CDR1 is SQVTM, CDR2 ANQGSEA. The CDR3 spells CSVGGSSLAGDADTQYF. CDR3 bases: TGCAGCGTTGGTGGTTCGTCCCTAGCGGGGGACGCAGATACGCAGTATTTT.

This clonotype was observed a few times. The V gene is TRBV19, the J gene TRBJ2-3, with TRBD2 as a possible D gene (5 bases). CDR1 is LNHDA, CDR2 SQIVND, per germline (reference sequence). Trimming removed 3 bases from V and 4 bases from J, with 8 bases in between. This CDR3 region has 13 residues. Written as DNA, the CDR3 is TGTGCCAGTAGTATGAGGGCAGCAGATACGCAGTATTTT. Translation: CASSMRAADTQYF.

Concerning this clonotype itself: A much larger clone differs by one base, so this may be a read error. This sequence joins TRBV12-3 or TRBV12-4 and TRBJ2-7, with 7 bases fitting TRBD1. This CDR3 is 16 amino acids long. CDR3 in amino acids: CASSLGDRASSYEQCF. The CDR3 nucleotides read TGTGCCAGCAGTCTAGGTGACAGGGCATCATCGTACGAGCAGTGCTTC.

The V gene is TRBV20-1, the J gene TRBJ2-5, with 8 bases identical to TRBD2. Germline lookup yields CDR1 DFQATT and CDR2 SNEGSKA (reference sequence). The CDR3 has 13 residues. V shed 5 bases, J shed 5 bases, and the junction held 7 bases outside the gene matches. As DNA, the CDR3 is TGCAGTGCTCGGGGACTAGTCCGGGAGACCCAGTACTTC. Translation gives CSARGLVRETQYF.

V and J are TRBV30 and TRBJ1-6; D is ambiguous. V shed 3 bases and J shed 14 bases, with 11 bases lying between them. The germline gives CDR1 GTSNPN, CDR2 SVGIG (reference sequence). The CDR3 is 11 amino acids. CDR3 region: CAWRGPGALHF. The CDR3 region has the DNA TGTGCCTGGAGAGGGCCCGGAGCCCTCCACTTT.

Ten or more counts support this clonotype. The chain has TRBV11-3 and TRBJ2-5, with D perhaps TRBD2 (8 bases). Trimming took off 1 base at V and 2 bases at J, with 14 bases between the two ends. The V gene's germline CDR1 is SGHNT and CDR2 YENEEA. The CDR3 sequence is 16 residues long. The CDR3 protein is CASSLARGTRQETQYF. In DNA, the CDR3 is TGTGCCAGCAGCTTAGCCAGGGGGACTAGACAAGAGACCCAGTACTTC.